One sample yielded the 11 T cell receptor beta chains listed below, sequenced in a study of T cell responses to AZD1222 COVID-19 vaccine. The data were produced by immunoSEQ multiplex PCR, yet TCRdb's version contains in-frame clones alone and is incomplete. The sample lists roughly 120,000 clones; roughly 90% were seen once. This sample comprised peripheral blood, obtained 28 days after the second dose of the MenACWY control vaccine. The receptor source for this set is an adult who received the MenACWY meningococcal vaccine as a control.

The chain uses TRBV28 and TRBJ1-6; D gene unclear. Germline loops: CDR1 MDHEN, CDR2 SYDVKM. Trimming pared 6 bases from V and 0 bases from J, leaving 12 bases between. This CDR3 is 16 amino acids long. CDR3 protein: CASSNRRSSYNSPLHF. The CDR3 DNA is TGTGCCAGCAGCAACCGACGGAGCTCCTATAATTCACCCCTCCACTTT.

The gene calls are TRBV6-2 or TRBV6-3 and TRBJ1-5, with a tentative D call TRBD1 (5 bases). CDR1 is MNHEY and CDR2 is SVGEGT in the germline V gene. Trimming took 2 bases from V and 6 from J, leaving 23 bases between them. This CDR3 has 18 amino acids. The DNA for the CDR3 is TGTGCCAGCAGTTACCGCGGGGCCGGATTTTACGGGGTTCAGCCCCAGCATTTT. As protein: CASSYRGAGFYGVQPQHF.

The chain is built from TRBV10-1 and TRBJ2-1, with TRBD2 matching 9 bases. There are 16 residues in the CDR3. CDR1 is WNHNN, CDR2 SYGVQD, per germline (reference sequence). Trimming took 1 base from V and 7 from J; bases not matched to a gene: 8. The CDR3 region is CASSEWRGGHANEQFF. CDR3 DNA: TGCGCCAGCAGTGAGTGGCGGGGGGGCCATGCAAATGAGCAGTTCTTC.

In DNA form, the CDR3 reads TGCAGCGCAGTACAGGGAGGGGATGGCTACACCTTC. This gives the protein CSAVQGGDGYTF. The chain combines TRBV29-1 with TRBJ1-2; TRBD1 might be the D (6 bases). This CDR3 region has 12 residues. Germline CDR1 is SQVTM and CDR2 is ANQGSEA. Trimming left V 7 bases short and J 6 bases short, with 15 bases between.

The chain links TRBV28 to TRBJ1-5; tentative D call: TRBD1 (6 bases). CDR1 is MDHEN, CDR2 SYDVKM, per germline. The CDR3 has 15 residues. V gave up 6 bases and J gave up 4 bases, with 16 bases separating them. The DNA for the CDR3 is TGTGCCAGCAGCCCAACCGGACAGTTAAATCAGCCCCAGCATTTT. Its protein product is CASSPTGQLNQPQHF. The full variable domain, rest sourced from reference TRBV28 and TRBJ1-5, is DVKVTQSSRYLVKRTGEKVFLECVQDMDHENMFWYRQDPGLGLRLIYFSYDVKMKEKGDIPEGYSVSREKKERFSLILESASTNQTSMYLCASSPTGQLNQPQHFGDGTRLSIL.

The chain uses TRBV6-2 or TRBV6-3 and TRBJ2-7; D possibly matches TRBD1 or TRBD2 (5 bases each). The CDR3 runs to 16 residues. The germline CDR1 and CDR2 sequences are MNHEY and SVGEGT. The V and J ends lost 6 bases and 3 bases respectively, with 21 bases between them. CDR3 coding DNA: TGTGCCAGCAGCCCGGGACGGTCGACAGCCCGCTACGAGCAGTACGTC. This codes for CASSPGRSTARYEQYV.

The chain carries TRBV4-2 and TRBJ2-1; D may match TRBD1 or TRBD2 (5 bases each). CDR1 and CDR2 (germline): LGHNA, YNFKEQ. Trimming took off 0 bases at V and 5 bases at J, with 8 bases between the two ends. This CDR3 contains 14 residues. This CDR3 reads CASSQEGTHNEQFF. CDR3 in DNA: TGTGCCAGCAGCCAAGAAGGGACCCACAATGAGCAGTTCTTC.

The rearrangement links TRBV18 to TRBJ1-2; D ambiguous. Trimming took off 1 base at V and 1 base at J, with 4 bases between the two ends. CDR1 and CDR2 (germline): KGHSH, LQKENI. The CDR3 is 13 residues long. CDR3 region: CASSPQDNYGYTF. The CDR3 coding sequence is TGTGCCAGCTCACCACAGGATAACTATGGCTACACCTTC. The variable domain in full, with the rest retrieved from reference TRBV18 and TRBJ1-2, is NAGVMQNPRHLVRRRGQEARLRCSPMKGHSHVYWYRQLPEEGLKFMVYLQKENIIDESGMPKERFSAEFPKEGPSILRIQQVVRGDSAAYFCASSPQDNYGYTFGSGTRLTVV.

The chain recombines TRBV2 with TRBJ1-6; D gene unclear. Trimming pared 2 bases from V and 5 bases from J, leaving 7 bases between. CDR1 and CDR2 from the germline V gene are SNHLY and FYNNEI. CDR3 size: 14 residues. The DNA of the CDR3 is TGTGCCAGCAGTGAAATGGGGAATAATTCACCCCTCCACTTT. This sequence encodes CASSEMGNNSPLHF.

The chain uses TRBV28 and TRBJ1-4; the D gene is possibly TRBD1 (5 bases). Trimming stripped 6 bases from V and 8 bases from J, with 16 bases between. This CDR3 region has 14 residues. Per germline, CDR1 MDHEN and CDR2 SYDVKM. The CDR3 sequence: CASSTIGHSEKLFF. The CDR3, as DNA: TGTGCCAGCAGCACCATAGGACACAGCGAAAAACTGTTTTTT.

V is TRBV6-1 and J is TRBJ2-7; TRBD1 matches at 7 bases. The CDR3 totals 15 residues. The germline V gene has CDR1 MNHNS and CDR2 SASEGT. The trim removed 0 bases at V and 1 base at J, leaving 3 bases unmatched. The CDR3 loop is CASSEAGTASYEQYV. The CDR3 nucleotides read TGTGCCAGCAGTGAAGCCGGGACAGCGTCCTACGAGCAGTACGTC.